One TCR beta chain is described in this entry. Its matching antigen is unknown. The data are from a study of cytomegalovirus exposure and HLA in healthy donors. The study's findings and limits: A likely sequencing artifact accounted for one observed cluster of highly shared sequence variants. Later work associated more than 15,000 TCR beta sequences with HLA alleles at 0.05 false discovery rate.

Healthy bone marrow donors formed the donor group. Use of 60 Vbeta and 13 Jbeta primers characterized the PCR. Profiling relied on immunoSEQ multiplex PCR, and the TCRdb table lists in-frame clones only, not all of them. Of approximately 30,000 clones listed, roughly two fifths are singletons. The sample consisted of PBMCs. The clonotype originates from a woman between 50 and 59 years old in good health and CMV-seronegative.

The CDR3 DNA sequence: TGTGCCAGTCATGGACAGACCTACGAGCAGTACTTC. This gives the protein CASHGQTYEQYF. The V call is TRBV27, the J call TRBJ2-7; TRBD1 might be the D (6 bases). The CDR3 is made up of 12 amino acids. The germline V gene encodes CDR1 MNHEY and CDR2 SMNVEV (reference sequence). The V end lost 9 bases, the J end lost 2 bases, and 11 bases lay between the germline ends.